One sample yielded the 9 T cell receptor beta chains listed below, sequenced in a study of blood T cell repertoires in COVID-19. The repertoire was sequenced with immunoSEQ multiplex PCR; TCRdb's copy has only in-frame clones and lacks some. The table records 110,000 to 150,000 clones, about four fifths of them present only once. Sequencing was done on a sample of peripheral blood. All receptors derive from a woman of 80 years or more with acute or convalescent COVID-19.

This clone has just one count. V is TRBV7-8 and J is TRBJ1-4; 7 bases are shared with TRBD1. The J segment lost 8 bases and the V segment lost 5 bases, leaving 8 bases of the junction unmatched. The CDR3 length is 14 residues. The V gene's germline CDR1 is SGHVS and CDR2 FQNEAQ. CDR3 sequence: CASSATTGREKLFF. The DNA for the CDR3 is TGTGCCAGCAGCGCCACGACAGGGAGGGAAAAACTGTTTTTT.

CDR3 in DNA: TGTGCCAGCAGTTACTTTACAGGGGGCACAGATACGCAGTATTTT. This codes for CASSYFTGGTDTQYF. The chain uses TRBV6-5 and TRBJ2-3; 7 bases line up with TRBD1. The CDR3 consists of 15 residues. Germline V gene data show CDR1 as MNHEY and CDR2 as SVGAGI. Germline trimming cut 1 base from V and 1 base from J; bases unmatched to any gene: 2.

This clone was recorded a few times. CDR3 in amino acids: CASSESNWSKAFF. In DNA form, the CDR3 reads TGTGCCAGCAGTGAAAGTAACTGGTCGAAAGCTTTCTTT. The V gene is TRBV6-1, the J gene TRBJ1-1; no clear D gene. Germline CDR1 reads MNHNS; CDR2 reads SASEGT. The CDR3 runs 13 residues. The V and J ends lost 2 bases and 9 bases respectively, with 13 bases between them.

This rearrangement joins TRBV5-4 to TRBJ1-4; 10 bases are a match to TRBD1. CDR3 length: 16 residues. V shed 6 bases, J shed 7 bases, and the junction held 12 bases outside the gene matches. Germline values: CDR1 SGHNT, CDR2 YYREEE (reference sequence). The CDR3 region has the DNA TGTGCCAGCACCGCTCATCCCGGGACAGGGGTTGAAAAACTGTTTTTT. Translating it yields CASTAHPGTGVEKLFF.

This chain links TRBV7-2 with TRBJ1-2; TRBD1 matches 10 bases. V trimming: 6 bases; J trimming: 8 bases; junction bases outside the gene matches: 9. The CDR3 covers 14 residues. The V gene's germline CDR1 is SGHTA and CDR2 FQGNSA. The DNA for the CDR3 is TGTGCCAGCAGTTCTCCGGGACAGGGGAGGGGCTACACCTTC. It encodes CASSSPGQGRGYTF. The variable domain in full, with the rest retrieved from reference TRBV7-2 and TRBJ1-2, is GAGVSQSPSNKVTEKGKDVELRCDPISGHTALYWYRQSLGQGLEFLIYFQGNSAPDKSGLPSDRFSAERTGGSVSTLTIQRTQQEDSAVYLCASSSPGQGRGYTFGSGTRLTVV.

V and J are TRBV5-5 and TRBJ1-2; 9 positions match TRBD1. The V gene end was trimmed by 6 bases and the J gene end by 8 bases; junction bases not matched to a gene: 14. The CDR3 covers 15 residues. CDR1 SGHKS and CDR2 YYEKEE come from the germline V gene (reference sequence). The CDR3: CASTLGVRTGEGYTF. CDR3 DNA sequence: TGTGCCAGCACCCTTGGAGTACGGACAGGGGAAGGCTACACCTTC.

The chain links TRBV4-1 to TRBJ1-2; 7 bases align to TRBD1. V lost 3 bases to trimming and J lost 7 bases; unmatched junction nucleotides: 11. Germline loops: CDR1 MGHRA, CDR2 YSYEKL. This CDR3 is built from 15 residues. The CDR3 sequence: CASSHTGQPFFGYTF. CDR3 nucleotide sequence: TGCGCCAGCAGCCACACGGGACAGCCTTTTTTTGGCTACACCTTC.

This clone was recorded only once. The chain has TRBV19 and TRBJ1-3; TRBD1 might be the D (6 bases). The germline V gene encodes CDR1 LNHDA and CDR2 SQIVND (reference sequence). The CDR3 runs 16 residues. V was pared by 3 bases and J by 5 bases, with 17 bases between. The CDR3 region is CASSMRTAVRRNTIYF. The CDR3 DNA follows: TGTGCCAGTAGTATGAGGACAGCGGTGCGACGAAACACCATATATTTT.

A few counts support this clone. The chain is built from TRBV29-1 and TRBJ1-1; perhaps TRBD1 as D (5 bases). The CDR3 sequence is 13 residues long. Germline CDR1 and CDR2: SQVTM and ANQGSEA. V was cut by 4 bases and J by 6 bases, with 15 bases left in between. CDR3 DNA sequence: TGCAGCGTTGCTCGGGTGGACACCGCTGAAGCTTTCTTT. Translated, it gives CSVARVDTAEAFF.